This entry lists 7 T cell receptor beta chains sequenced from one sample in a study of cytomegalovirus exposure and HLA in healthy donors (dated by TCRdb to the late 2010s). The protocol used for the library was the immunoSEQ multiplex PCR assay. A mixture of 60 forward primers for TCR Vbeta segments and 13 reverse primers for TCR Jbeta segments was used in the multiplex PCR. What TCRdb holds here is the immuneACCESS table cut down to in-frame rearrangements. Part of the clones is not present; checked against another copy, under half of the missing clones reflect an unresolved V gene, and the others are unexplained. The sample profile shows over 100,000 clones; approximately 87% of them were found once. The biggest ten clones account for less than 2% of the sample. Sequences were obtained from PBMCs. These receptors all come from a middle-aged man in good health and CMV-seronegative.

This chain uses TRBV27 with TRBJ2-3; D is uncertain. The CDR3 has 13 residues. Trimming removed 3 bases at V and 5 bases at J, with 9 bases between. Germline CDR1 MNHEY, CDR2 SMNVEV (reference sequence). The chain's CDR3 is CASSFGEEDTQYF. The CDR3 DNA reads TGTGCCAGCAGTTTTGGCGAGGAAGATACGCAGTATTTT.

The rearrangement links TRBV10-3 to TRBJ1-4, with a weak D call TRBD1 (5 bases). The germline CDR1 and CDR2 sequences are ENHRY and SYGVKD. The CDR3 is 13 residues long. Trimming removed 0 bases at V and 8 bases at J, with 7 bases between. The DNA of the CDR3 is TGTGCCATCAGTGAGTCCGGGGGGGAAAAACTGTTTTTT. This translates into CAISESGGEKLFF.

Here the CDR3 reads CASSPGDSYFSGNTIYF. CDR3 DNA: TGTGCCAGCAGCCCGGGGGACAGCTACTTCTCTGGAAACACCATATATTTT. The chain employs TRBV7-2 and TRBJ1-3; 7 bases are a match to TRBD1. CDR1 SGHTA and CDR2 FQGNSA come from the germline V gene. The CDR3 runs 17 residues. Losses at the gene ends were 5 bases for V and 0 bases for J; bases not matched to a gene: 10. Variable domain in full (rest from reference TRBV7-2 and TRBJ1-3): GAGVSQSPSNKVTEKGKDVELRCDPISGHTALYWYRQSLGQGLEFLIYFQGNSAPDKSGLPSDRFSAERTGGSVSTLTIQRTQQEDSAVYLCASSPGDSYFSGNTIYFGEGSWLTVV.

This clone was observed a single time. This chain links TRBV5-1 with TRBJ2-1, with D maybe TRBD2 (5 bases). Germline V lookup: CDR1 SGHRS, CDR2 YFSETQ. V gave up 1 base and J gave up 7 bases, with 12 bases separating them. The CDR3 is 14 amino acids. CDR3 nucleotide sequence: TGCGCCAGCAGCTTGTCGCTAGCTCGTAATGAGCAGTTCTTC. Encoded protein: CASSLSLARNEQFF.

In its sample, this clone was seen once. The chain employs TRBV7-6 and TRBJ2-1, with D unresolved. The V gene lost 0 bases and the J gene lost 4 bases, with 7 bases spanning the gap. In germline, CDR1 is SGHVS, CDR2 FNYEAQ. The CDR3 is 14 residues long. The CDR3 sequence is CASSLATRYNEQFF. For the CDR3, the DNA is TGTGCCAGCAGCTTAGCGACACGATACAATGAGCAGTTCTTC. The variable domain in full, with the rest retrieved from reference TRBV7-6 and TRBJ2-1, is GAGVSQSPRYKVTKRGQDVALRCDPISGHVSLYWYRQALGQGPEFLTYFNYEAQQDKSGLPNDRFSAERPEGSISTLTIQRTEQRDSAMYRCASSLATRYNEQFFGPGTRLTVL.

This clone has a handful of counts. V gene TRBV7-2 combines with J gene TRBJ2-7; weak D call: TRBD1 (6 bases). The germline CDR1 and CDR2 sequences are SGHTA and FQGNSA. The CDR3 sequence is 13 residues long. Trimming stripped 3 bases from V and 5 bases from J, with 11 bases between. CDR3 protein: CASSLNRANEQYF. CDR3 nucleotides: TGTGCCAGCAGCTTGAACAGGGCGAACGAGCAGTACTTC.

This chain uses TRBV29-1 with TRBJ2-3; TRBD2 matches 9 bases. With V trimmed by 0 bases and J by 1 base, 5 bases remained unmatched. The CDR3 is 16 residues long. The germline gives CDR1 SQVTM, CDR2 ANQGSEA. The DNA of the CDR3 is TGCAGCGTTGAAGATATGGCTAGCGGGGGCACAGATACGCAGTATTTT. It is translated as CSVEDMASGGTDTQYF.